This is a list of T cell receptor beta chains from one sample in a study of T-cell memory formation after mild COVID-19. MiXCR, run by TCRdb on the 5' RACE reads, gives a single entry per CDR3 protein. The sample shows approximately 500,000 distinct CDR3 sequences, nearly 25% of them seen only once. The sample comprised PBMCs or a T cell subset sorted from them (not recorded which). These receptor sequences come from an adult woman who had mild COVID-19 (a few samples of this study predate the infection). Cell type and time point are not known. Each CDR3 is given with its conserved first and last residue. The D gene is left open where the match is weak. Only some rows state a clone size, as once, few, many or a class for expanded clones.

few,TRBJ2-1,TRBD2,TRBV18,CASSPQWAAGDHSNEQFF,TGTGCCAGCTCACCCCAGTGGGCAGCGGGGGACCACTCTAATGAGCAGTTCTTC
-,TRBJ2-3,-,TRBV20-1,CSARDPTLKGQVRDTQYF,TGCAGTGCTAGAGATCCCACCTTAAAGGGGCAGGTGAGAGATACGCAGTATTTT
-,TRBJ1-1,-,TRBV6-1,CASSEEGHTEAFF,TGTGCCAGCAGTGAAGAGGGGCACACTGAAGCTTTCTTT
few,TRBJ2-7,-,TRBV7-2,CASSLVGGGEQYF,TGTGCCAGCAGCTTAGTAGGAGGGGGCGAGCAGTACTTC
-,TRBJ1-2,-,TRBV4-1,CASSPLAWGQDNGYTF,TGCGCCAGCAGCCCGCTGGCATGGGGGCAGGATAACGGCTACACCTTC
-,TRBJ2-5,TRBD2,TRBV4-1,CASSRVGEGFQETQYF,TGCGCCAGCAGCAGGGTCGGGGAGGGGTTCCAAGAGACCCAGTACTTC
few,TRBJ2-7,TRBD1,TRBV7-8,CASSSRQGVVSEQYF,TGTGCCAGCAGTTCCAGACAGGGGGTAGTCAGCGAGCAGTACTTC
few,TRBJ2-1,TRBD2,TRBV5-1,CASRHIAGDYNEQFF,TGCGCCAGCAGACATATAGCGGGGGACTACAATGAGCAGTTCTTC
-,TRBJ2-1,-,TRBV6-2/TRBV6-3,CASTPASYNEQFF,TGTGCCAGCACCCCCGCCAGCTACAATGAGCAGTTCTTC
few,TRBJ1-1,-,TRBV13,CASSPQRHRDTEAFF,TGTGCCAGCAGCCCCCAGAGGCACCGAGACACTGAAGCTTTCTTT
-,TRBJ2-7,TRBD2,TRBV12-3/TRBV12-4,CASSITLAPYEQYF,TGTGCCAGCAGCATCACACTAGCGCCATACGAGCAGTACTTC
-,TRBJ2-1,-,TRBV6-5,CASSTSSYNEQFF,TGTGCCAGCAGTACCTCCTCCTACAATGAGCAGTTCTTC
-,TRBJ1-5,-,TRBV4-1,CASSQEGRDSQPQHF,TGCGCCAGCAGCCAAGAGGGCAGGGATAGTCAGCCCCAGCATTTT
-,TRBJ2-5,TRBD2,TRBV7-2,CASSLIGGGAQYF,TGTGCCAGCAGCCTCATCGGTGGGGGGGCCCAGTACTTC
few,TRBJ1-2,TRBD1,TRBV18,CASSAASGTGASDGYTF,TGTGCCAGCTCAGCTGCATCCGGGACAGGGGCCTCTGATGGCTACACCTTC
-,TRBJ2-7,TRBD2,TRBV5-1,CASSPFPSGDYEQYF,TGCGCCAGCAGCCCCTTCCCTAGCGGGGACTACGAGCAGTACTTC
many,TRBJ2-3,TRBD2,TRBV25-1,CASSEEGGADTQYF,TGTGCCAGCAGTGAGGAGGGAGGGGCAGATACGCAGTATTTT
few,TRBJ2-7,TRBD1,TRBV5-1,CASNLGTASSYEQYF,TGCGCCAGCAACCTGGGGACAGCGAGCTCCTACGAGCAGTACTTC
-,TRBJ2-1,-,TRBV4-1,CASRPGRGDRGYENEQFF,TGCGCCAGCAGACCGGGCCGCGGGGACAGAGGGTATGAAAATGAGCAGTTCTTC
-,TRBJ1-2,-,TRBV5-6,CASSLGPVGIDYGYTF,TGTGCCAGCAGCTTGGGACCAGTAGGGATCGACTATGGCTACACCTTC
once,TRBJ2-7,TRBD2,TRBV25-1,CASSEWGGGLRAEQYF,TGTGCCAGCAGTGAATGGGGGGGGGGTTTAAGGGCCGAGCAGTACTTC
-,TRBJ2-3,-,TRBV12-3/TRBV12-4,CASSGRPGSTDTQYF,TGTGCCAGCAGCGGCCGCCCGGGTAGCACAGATACGCAGTATTTT
few,TRBJ2-5,-,TRBV7-7,CASSLVAGGKETQYF,TGTGCCAGCAGCTTAGTGGCAGGTGGCAAAGAGACCCAGTACTTC
few,TRBJ1-6,-,TRBV5-1,CASSLGGGKESPLHF,TGCGCCAGCAGCTTGGGAGGAGGGAAGGAGTCACCCCTCCACTTT
few,TRBJ2-1,TRBD1,TRBV29-1,CSASARDRGYNEQFF,TGCAGCGCATCTGCACGGGACAGGGGCTACAATGAGCAGTTCTTC
-,TRBJ2-1,-,TRBV4-3,CASSQDIRGSGGNEQFF,TGCGCCAGCAGCCAAGATATACGAGGAAGTGGAGGGAATGAGCAGTTCTTC
-,TRBJ1-1,-,TRBV11-1,CASSLQPRNTEAFF,TGTGCCAGCAGCCTCCAGCCGCGGAACACTGAAGCTTTCTTT
-,TRBJ2-1,-,TRBV3-1,CASSQDSRSEQFF,TGTGCCAGCAGCCAAGATAGCCGAAGTGAGCAGTTCTTC
-,TRBJ2-1,TRBD2,TRBV6-5,CASRPASGVNNEQFF,TGTGCCAGCAGGCCTGCTAGCGGGGTTAACAATGAGCAGTTCTTC
-,TRBJ2-2,-,TRBV6-1,CASSWTDRNGELFF,TGTGCCAGCAGTTGGACAGATCGGAACGGGGAGCTGTTTTTT
-,TRBJ1-4,-,TRBV12-3/TRBV12-4,CASSFWGNEKLFF,TGTGCCAGCAGTTTCTGGGGGAATGAAAAACTGTTTTTT
-,TRBJ2-5,TRBD1,TRBV5-1,CASRSGQPGQETQYF,TGCGCCAGCAGGTCGGGACAGCCGGGGCAAGAGACCCAGTACTTC
-,TRBJ1-1,-,TRBV4-1,CASSQGAENTEAFF,TGCGCCAGCAGCCAAGGGGCCGAGAACACTGAAGCTTTCTTT
-,TRBJ1-5,-,TRBV4-2,CASSQDVQGPNQPQHF,TGTGCCAGCAGCCAAGACGTCCAGGGACCAAATCAGCCCCAGCATTTT